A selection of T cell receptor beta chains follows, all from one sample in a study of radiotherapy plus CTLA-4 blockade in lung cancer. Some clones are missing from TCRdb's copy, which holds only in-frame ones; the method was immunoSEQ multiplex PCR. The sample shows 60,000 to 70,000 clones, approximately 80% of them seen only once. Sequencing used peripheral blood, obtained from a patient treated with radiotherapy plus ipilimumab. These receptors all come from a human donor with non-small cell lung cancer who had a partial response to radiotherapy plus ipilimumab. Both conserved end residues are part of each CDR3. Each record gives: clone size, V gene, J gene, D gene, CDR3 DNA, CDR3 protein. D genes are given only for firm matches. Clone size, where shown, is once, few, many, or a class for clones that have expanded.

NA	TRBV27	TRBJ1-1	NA	TGTGCCAGCAGTTTCCAGGGGCTGAACACTGAAGCTTTCTTT	CASSFQGLNTEAFF
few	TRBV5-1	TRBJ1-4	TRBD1	TGCGCCAGCAGCTATGACAGGGCGAATGAAAAACTGTTTTTT	CASSYDRANEKLFF
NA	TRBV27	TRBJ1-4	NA	TGTGCCAGCAGCCCCATAGGGGATACTAATGAAAAACTGTTTTTT	CASSPIGDTNEKLFF
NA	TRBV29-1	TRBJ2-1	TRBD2	TGCAGCGGACTAGCGGGAAGAGGTGAGCAGTTCTTC	CSGLAGRGEQFF
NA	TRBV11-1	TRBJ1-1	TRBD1	TGTGCCAGCGGTTTGGGACAGGGAAACACTGAAGCTTTCTTT	CASGLGQGNTEAFF
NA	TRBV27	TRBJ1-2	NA	TGTGCCAGCAGTTTATCGCTTGGGGGCCTAGGATATGGCTACACCTTC	CASSLSLGGLGYGYTF
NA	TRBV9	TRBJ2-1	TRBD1	TGTGCCAGCAGCGCGGGACAGGGTGTCCATGAGCAGTTCTTC	CASSAGQGVHEQFF
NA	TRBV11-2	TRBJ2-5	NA	TGTGCCAGCGGGAGCCTCGGAGGGCAAGAGACCCAGTACTTC	CASGSLGGQETQYF
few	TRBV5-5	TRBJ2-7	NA	TGTGCCAGCAGCACGGTGGAGTACGAGCAGTACTTC	CASSTVEYEQYF
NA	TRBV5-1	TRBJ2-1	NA	TGCGCCAGCAGCTTGGGGCGGAGCGATGAGCAGTTCTTC	CASSLGRSDEQFF